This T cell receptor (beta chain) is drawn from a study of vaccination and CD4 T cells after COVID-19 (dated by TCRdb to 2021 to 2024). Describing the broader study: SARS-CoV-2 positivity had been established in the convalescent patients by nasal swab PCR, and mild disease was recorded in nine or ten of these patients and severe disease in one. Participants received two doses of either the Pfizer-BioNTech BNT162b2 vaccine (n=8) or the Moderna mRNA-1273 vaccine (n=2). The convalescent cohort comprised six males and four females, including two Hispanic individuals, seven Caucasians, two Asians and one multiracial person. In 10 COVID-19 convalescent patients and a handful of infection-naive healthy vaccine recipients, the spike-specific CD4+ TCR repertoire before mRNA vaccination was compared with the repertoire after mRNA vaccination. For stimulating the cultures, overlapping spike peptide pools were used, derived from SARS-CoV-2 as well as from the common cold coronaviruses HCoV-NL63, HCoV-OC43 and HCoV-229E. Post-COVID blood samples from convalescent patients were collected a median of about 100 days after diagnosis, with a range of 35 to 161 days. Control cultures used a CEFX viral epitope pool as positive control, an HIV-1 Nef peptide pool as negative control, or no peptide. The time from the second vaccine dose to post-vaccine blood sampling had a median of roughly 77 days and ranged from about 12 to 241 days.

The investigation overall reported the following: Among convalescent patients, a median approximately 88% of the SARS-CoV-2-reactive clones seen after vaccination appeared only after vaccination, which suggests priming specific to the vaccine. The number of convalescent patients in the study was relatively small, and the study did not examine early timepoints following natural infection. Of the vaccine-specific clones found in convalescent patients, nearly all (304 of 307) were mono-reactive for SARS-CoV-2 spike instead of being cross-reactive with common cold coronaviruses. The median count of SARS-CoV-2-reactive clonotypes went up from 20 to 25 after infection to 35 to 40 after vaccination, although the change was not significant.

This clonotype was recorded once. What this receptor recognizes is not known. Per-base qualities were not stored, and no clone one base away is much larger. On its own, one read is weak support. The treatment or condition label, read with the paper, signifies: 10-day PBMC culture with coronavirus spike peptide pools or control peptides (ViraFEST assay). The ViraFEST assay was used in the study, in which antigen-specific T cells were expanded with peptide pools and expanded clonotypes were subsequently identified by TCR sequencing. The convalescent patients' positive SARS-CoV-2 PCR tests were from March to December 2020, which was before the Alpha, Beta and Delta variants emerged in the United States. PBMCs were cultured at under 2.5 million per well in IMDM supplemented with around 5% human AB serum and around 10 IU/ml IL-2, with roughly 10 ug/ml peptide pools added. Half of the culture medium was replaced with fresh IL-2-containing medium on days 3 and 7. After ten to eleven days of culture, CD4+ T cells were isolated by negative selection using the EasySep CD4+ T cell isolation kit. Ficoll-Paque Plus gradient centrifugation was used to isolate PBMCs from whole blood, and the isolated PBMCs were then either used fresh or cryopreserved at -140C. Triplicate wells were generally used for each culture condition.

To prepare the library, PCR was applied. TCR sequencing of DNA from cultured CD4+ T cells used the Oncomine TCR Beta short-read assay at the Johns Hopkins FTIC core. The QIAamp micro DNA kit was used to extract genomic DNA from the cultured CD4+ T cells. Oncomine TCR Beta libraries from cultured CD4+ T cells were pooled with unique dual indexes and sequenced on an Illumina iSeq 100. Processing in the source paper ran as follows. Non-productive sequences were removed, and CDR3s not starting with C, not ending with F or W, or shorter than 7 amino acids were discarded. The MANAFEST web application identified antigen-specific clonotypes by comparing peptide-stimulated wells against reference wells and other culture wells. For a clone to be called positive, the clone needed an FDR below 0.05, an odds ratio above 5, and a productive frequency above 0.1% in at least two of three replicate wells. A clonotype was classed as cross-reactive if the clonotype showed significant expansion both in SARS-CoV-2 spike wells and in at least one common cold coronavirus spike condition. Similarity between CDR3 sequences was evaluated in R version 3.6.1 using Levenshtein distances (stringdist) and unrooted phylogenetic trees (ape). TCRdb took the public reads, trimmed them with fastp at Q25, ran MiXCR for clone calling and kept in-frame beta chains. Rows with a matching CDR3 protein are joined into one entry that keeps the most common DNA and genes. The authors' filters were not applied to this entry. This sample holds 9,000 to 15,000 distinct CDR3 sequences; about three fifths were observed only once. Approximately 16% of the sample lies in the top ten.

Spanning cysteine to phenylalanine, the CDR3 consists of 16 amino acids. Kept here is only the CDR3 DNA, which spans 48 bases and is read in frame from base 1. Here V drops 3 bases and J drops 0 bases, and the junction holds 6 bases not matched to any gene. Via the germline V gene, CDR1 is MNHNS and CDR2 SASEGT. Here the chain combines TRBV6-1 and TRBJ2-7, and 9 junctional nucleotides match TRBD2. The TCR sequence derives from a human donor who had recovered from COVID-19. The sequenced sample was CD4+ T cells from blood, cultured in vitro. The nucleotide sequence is TGTGCCAGCAGTGACTTTAGCGGGAGCAGCTCCTACGAGCAGTACTTC. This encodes CASSDFSGSSSYEQYF.